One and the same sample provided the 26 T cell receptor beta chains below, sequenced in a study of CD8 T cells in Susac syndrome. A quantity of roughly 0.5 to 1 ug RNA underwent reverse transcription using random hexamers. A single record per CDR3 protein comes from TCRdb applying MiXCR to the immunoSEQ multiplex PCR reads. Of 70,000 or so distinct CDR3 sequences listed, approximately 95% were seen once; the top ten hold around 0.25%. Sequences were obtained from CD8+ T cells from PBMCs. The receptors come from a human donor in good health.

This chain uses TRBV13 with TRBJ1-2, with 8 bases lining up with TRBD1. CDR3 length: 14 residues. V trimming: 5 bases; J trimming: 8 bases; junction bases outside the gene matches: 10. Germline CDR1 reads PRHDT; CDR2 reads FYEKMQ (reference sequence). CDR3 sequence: CASSEDRDVGGYTF. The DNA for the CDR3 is TGTGCCAGCAGCGAGGACAGGGACGTTGGAGGCTACACCTTC.

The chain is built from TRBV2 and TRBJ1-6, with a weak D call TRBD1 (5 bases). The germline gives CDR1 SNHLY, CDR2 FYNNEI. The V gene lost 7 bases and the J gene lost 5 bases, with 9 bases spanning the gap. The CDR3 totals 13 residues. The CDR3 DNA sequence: TGTGCCAGCAAGGGCAGGGATAATTCACCCCTCCACTTT. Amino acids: CASKGRDNSPLHF.

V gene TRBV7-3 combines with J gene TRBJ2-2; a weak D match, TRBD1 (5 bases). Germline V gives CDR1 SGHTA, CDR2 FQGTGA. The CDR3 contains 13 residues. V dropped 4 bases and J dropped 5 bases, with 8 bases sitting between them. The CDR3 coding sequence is TGTGCCAGCAGCTCTTCAGGGACCGGGGAGCTGTTTTTT. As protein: CASSSSGTGELFF.

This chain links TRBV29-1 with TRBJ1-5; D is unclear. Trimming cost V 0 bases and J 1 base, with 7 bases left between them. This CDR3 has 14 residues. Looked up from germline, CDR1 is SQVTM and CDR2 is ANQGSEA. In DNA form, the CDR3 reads TGCAGCGTTGAAGACCCGGACAGCAATCAGCCCCAGCATTTT. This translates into CSVEDPDSNQPQHF.

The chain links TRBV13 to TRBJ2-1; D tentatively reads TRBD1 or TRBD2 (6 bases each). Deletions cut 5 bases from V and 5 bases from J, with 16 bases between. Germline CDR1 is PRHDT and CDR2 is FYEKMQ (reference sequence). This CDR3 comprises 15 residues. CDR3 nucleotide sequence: TGTGCCAGCAGCCCCCCGGGGGCTTTCGACAATGAGCAGTTCTTC. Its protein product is CASSPPGAFDNEQFF.

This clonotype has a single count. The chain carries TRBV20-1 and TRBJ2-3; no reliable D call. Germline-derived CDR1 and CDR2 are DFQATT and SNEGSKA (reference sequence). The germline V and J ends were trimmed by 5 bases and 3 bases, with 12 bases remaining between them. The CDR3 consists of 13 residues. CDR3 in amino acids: CSARALTTDTQYF. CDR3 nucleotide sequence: TGCAGTGCTCGGGCGCTTACTACAGATACGCAGTATTTT.

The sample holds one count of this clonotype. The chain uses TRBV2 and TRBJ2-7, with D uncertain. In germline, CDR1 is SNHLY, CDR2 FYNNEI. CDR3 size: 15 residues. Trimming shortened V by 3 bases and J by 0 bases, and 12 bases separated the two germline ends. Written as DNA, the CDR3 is TGTGCCAGCAGTGATGGTCACCGAAGCTCCTACGAGCAGTACTTC. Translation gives CASSDGHRSSYEQYF.

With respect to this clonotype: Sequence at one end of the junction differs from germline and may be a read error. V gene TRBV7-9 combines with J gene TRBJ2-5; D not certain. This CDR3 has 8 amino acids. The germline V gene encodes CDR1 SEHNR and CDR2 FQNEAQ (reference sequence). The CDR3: CASSAENF. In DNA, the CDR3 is TGTGCCAGCAGCGCCGAAAACTTC.

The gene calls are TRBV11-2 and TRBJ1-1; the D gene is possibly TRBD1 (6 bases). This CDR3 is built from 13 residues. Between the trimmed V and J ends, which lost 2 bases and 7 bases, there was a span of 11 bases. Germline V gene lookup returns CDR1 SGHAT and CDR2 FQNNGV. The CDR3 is CASSLQGWDEAFF. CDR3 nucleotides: TGTGCCAGCAGCTTACAGGGGTGGGATGAAGCTTTCTTT.

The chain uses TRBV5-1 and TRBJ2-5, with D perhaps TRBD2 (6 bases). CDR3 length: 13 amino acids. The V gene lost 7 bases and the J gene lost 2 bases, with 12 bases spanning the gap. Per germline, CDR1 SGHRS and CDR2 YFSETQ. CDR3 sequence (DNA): TGCGCCAGCGGACGGGACTCTCAAGAGACCCAGTACTTC. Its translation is CASGRDSQETQYF.

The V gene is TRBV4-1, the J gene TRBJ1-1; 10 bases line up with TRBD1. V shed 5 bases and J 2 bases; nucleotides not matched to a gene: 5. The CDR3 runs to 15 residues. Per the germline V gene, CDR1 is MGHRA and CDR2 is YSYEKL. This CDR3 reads CASSYRTGGNTEAFF. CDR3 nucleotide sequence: TGCGCCAGCAGCTACCGGACAGGGGGTAACACTGAAGCTTTCTTT.

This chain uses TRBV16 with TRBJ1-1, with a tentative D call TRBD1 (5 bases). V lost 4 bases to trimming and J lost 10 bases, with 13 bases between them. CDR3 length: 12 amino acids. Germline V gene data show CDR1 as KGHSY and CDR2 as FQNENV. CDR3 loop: CASSPSSGGAFF. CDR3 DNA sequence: TGTGCCAGCAGCCCTTCTTCGGGGGGAGCTTTCTTT.

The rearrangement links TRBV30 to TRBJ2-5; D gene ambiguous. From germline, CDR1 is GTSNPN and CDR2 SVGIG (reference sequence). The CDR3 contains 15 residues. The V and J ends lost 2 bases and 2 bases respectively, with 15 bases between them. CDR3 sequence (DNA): TGTGCCTGGAGTCCGGCAGTCAGTCATCAAGAGACCCAGTACTTC. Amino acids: CAWSPAVSHQETQYF. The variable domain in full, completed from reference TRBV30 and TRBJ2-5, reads SQTIHQWPATLVQPVGSPLSLECTVEGTSNPNLYWYRQAAGRGLQLLFYSVGIGQISSEVPQNLSASRPQDRQFILSSKKLLLSDSGFYLCAWSPAVSHQETQYFGPGTRLLVL.

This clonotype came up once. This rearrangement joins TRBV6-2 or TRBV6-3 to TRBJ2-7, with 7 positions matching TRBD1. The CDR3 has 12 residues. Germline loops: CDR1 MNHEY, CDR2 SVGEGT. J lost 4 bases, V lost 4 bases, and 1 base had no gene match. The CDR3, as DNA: TGTGCCAGCAGTTGGACAGGATACGAGCAGTACGTC. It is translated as CASSWTGYEQYV.

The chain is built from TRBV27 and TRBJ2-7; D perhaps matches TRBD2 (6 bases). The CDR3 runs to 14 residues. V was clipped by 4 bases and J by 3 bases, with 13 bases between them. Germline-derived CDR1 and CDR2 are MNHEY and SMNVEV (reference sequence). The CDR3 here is CASSYRGMGYEQYV. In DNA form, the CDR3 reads TGTGCCAGCAGTTACCGCGGGATGGGCTACGAGCAGTACGTC.

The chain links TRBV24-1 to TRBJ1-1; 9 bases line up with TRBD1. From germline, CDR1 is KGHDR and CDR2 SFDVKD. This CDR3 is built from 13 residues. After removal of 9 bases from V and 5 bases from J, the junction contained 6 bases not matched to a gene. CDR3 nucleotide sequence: TGTGCCACCCGCGGGACAGGGATGACTGAAGCTTTCTTT. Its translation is CATRGTGMTEAFF.

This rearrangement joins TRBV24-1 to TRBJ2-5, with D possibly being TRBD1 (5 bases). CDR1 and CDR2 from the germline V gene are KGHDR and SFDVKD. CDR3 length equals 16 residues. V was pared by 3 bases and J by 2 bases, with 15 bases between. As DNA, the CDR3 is TGTGCCACCAGTGATCCGTACCAGGGTCTACAAGAGACCCAGTACTTC. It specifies CATSDPYQGLQETQYF.

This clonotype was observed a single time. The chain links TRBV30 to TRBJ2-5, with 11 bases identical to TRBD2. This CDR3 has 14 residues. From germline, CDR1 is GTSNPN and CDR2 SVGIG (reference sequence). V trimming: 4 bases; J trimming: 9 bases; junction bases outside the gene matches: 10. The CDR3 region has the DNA TGTGCCTGGACCCTAGCGGGGGGCCACGAGGCCCAGTACTTC. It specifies CAWTLAGGHEAQYF.

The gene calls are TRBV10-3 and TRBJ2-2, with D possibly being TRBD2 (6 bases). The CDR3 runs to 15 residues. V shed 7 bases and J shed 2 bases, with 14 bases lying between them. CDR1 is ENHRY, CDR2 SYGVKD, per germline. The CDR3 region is CAIKGGEVNTGELFF. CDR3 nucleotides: TGTGCCATCAAAGGCGGGGAGGTTAACACCGGGGAGCTGTTTTTT.

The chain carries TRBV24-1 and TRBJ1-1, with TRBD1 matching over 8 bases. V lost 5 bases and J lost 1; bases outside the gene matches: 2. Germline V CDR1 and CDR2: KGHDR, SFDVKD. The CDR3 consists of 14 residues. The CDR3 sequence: CATSAGGPNTEAFF. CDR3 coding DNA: TGTGCCACCAGTGCAGGGGGCCCGAACACTGAAGCTTTCTTT.

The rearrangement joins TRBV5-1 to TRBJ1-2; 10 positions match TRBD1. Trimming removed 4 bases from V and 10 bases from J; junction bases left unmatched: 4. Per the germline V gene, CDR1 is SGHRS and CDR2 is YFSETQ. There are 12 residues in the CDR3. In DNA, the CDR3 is TGCGCCAGCAGCCTAGGGACAGGGGACTACACCTTC. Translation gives CASSLGTGDYTF.

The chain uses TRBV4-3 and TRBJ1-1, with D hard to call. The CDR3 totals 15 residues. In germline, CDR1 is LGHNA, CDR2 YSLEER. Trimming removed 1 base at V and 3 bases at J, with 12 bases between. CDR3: CASSQVREGDTEAFF. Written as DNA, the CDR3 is TGCGCCAGCAGCCAAGTTAGGGAGGGCGACACTGAAGCTTTCTTT.

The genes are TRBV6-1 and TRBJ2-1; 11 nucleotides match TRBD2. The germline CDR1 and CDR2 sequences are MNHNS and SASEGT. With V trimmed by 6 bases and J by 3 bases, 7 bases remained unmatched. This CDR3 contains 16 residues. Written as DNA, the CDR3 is TGTGCCAGCAGACTAGCGGGGGATTCCTTCTACAATGAGCAGTTCTTC. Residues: CASRLAGDSFYNEQFF.

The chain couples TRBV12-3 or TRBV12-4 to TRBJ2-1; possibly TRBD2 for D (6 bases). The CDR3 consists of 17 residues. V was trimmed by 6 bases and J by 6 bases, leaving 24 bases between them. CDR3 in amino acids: CASSREPGTRVGNEQFF. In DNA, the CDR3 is TGTGCCAGCAGCCGGGAACCCGGGACTCGCGTTGGCAATGAGCAGTTCTTC.

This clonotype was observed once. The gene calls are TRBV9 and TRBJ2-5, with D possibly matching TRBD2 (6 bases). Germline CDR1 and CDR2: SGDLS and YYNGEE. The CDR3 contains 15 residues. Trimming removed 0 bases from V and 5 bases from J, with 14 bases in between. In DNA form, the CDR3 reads TGTGCCAGCAGCGTAGCCCCGGGGGTGGAGGAGACCCAGTACTTC. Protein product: CASSVAPGVEETQYF.

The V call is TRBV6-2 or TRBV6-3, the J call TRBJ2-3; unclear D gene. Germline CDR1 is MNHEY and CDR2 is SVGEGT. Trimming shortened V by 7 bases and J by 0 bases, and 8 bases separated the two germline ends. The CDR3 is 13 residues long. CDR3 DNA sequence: TGTGCCAGCACGACCTCTAGCACAGATACGCAGTATTTT. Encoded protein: CASTTSSTDTQYF.